The rows below give T cell receptor beta chains drawn from one sample of a study of blood T cell repertoires in COVID-19. The protocol was immunoSEQ multiplex PCR, while the TCRdb copy is restricted to in-frame clones and leaves out a portion. The table includes 160,000 or so clones, roughly 80% detected once. Sequencing was carried out using peripheral blood. These receptor sequences come from a woman aged 70-85 years with acute or convalescent COVID-19. CDR3s include the opening cysteine and the closing phenylalanine or tryptophan. The D gene is left open where the match is weak. Not every row has a clone size; where given, it reads once, few, many or a size class.

NA	TRBJ2-5	TRBD1	TRBV4-2	TGTGCCAGCAGCCAGGACAGGGGTGGAGAGACCCAGTACTTC	CASSQDRGGETQYF
NA	TRBJ2-2	TRBD1	TRBV7-2	TGTGCCAGCAGCGGCAGGGGGTGGGACACCGGGGAGCTGTTTTTT	CASSGRGWDTGELFF
NA	TRBJ1-1	TRBD1	TRBV27	TGTGCCAGCAGTTCCCGCCAGGGGGCGTACACTGAAGCTTTCTTT	CASSSRQGAYTEAFF
NA	TRBJ1-5	NA	TRBV7-3	TGTGCCGTTAAACCAGGAAGTCAGCCCCAGCATTTT	CAVKPGSQPQHF
NA	TRBJ2-5	NA	TRBV13	TGTGCCAGCAGCTTAAGGCGACAGAACCAAGAGACCCAGTACTTC	CASSLRRQNQETQYF
few	TRBJ1-4	NA	TRBV6-1	TGTGCCAGCAGTGACAGGTCATCAACTAATGAAAAACTGTTTTTT	CASSDRSSTNEKLFF
NA	TRBJ2-1	TRBD1	TRBV6-2/TRBV6-3	TGTGCCAGCAGCCAAAACCCGGACAGGAACTACAATGAGCAGTTCTTC	CASSQNPDRNYNEQFF
NA	TRBJ2-1	NA	TRBV7-2	TGTGCCAGCAGCCCGGACTATTTGTACAATGAGCAGTTCTTC	CASSPDYLYNEQFF
NA	TRBJ2-5	NA	TRBV7-2	TGTGCCAGCAGCCAGCGAGCATTTGCATCAGAGACCCAGTACTTC	CASSQRAFASETQYF
few	TRBJ2-1	TRBD2	TRBV5-1	TGCGCCAGCCGAGACTCGGGACTAGCTGGTGATGAGCAGTTCTTC	CASRDSGLAGDEQFF
NA	TRBJ1-5	TRBD1	TRBV25-1	TGTGCCAGCAGCCCGGGACAGAATCAGCCCCAGCATTTT	CASSPGQNQPQHF
few	TRBJ2-7	TRBD1	TRBV7-2	TGTGCCAGCAGCTTAGGGACAGGGGGCCCCTACGAGCAGTACTTC	CASSLGTGGPYEQYF
few	TRBJ1-1	NA	TRBV18	TGTGCCAGCTCATTTCAGGACTCGGGGACTGAAGCTTTCTTT	CASSFQDSGTEAFF
NA	TRBJ2-7	TRBD2	TRBV19	TGTGCCAGTAGAGGAGGGGGGACTAGCGGATACGAGCAGTACTTC	CASRGGGTSGYEQYF
NA	TRBJ1-5	NA	TRBV27	TGTGCCAGCAGAGACAACAATCAGCCCCAGCATTTT	CASRDNNQPQHF
NA	TRBJ1-6	NA	TRBV12-3/TRBV12-4	TGTGCCAGCAGTTTACAGGGGAACTCACCCCTCCACTTT	CASSLQGNSPLHF
NA	TRBJ1-3	NA	TRBV7-2	TGTGCCAGCAGCGTGTCGACAGCGAGCTCTGGAAACACCATATATTTT	CASSVSTASSGNTIYF
NA	TRBJ1-3	TRBD1	TRBV28	TGTGCCAGCAGTTTAGAACTCCGGGACAGGAGACGAAACACCATATATTTT	CASSLELRDRRRNTIYF
NA	TRBJ2-2	NA	TRBV10-3	TGTGCCATCAGTAGCGGGAACACCGGGGAGCTGTTTTTT	CAISSGNTGELFF
NA	TRBJ1-2	NA	TRBV6-2/TRBV6-3	TGTGCCAGCAGTTACCAGGAAGGCTTCAGGTCCCCCAATGGCTACACCTTC	CASSYQEGFRSPNGYTF
NA	TRBJ1-4	NA	TRBV6-5	TGTGCCAGCAGTTACGAGCGTTATGAAAAACTGTTTTTT	CASSYERYEKLFF
once	TRBJ2-2	NA	TRBV19	TGTGCCAGTAGTGTCCAGGGGCATACTACCGGGGAGCTGTTTTTT	CASSVQGHTTGELFF
NA	TRBJ1-3	NA	TRBV3-1/TRBV3-2	TGTGCCAGCACCTCAACCCGGCACAGTGGAAACACCATATATTTT	CASTSTRHSGNTIYF
NA	TRBJ1-5	TRBD1	TRBV5-8	TGTGCCAGCAGCTTACAAATTGGGCCAGGGGGTTATCAGCCCCAGCATTTT	CASSLQIGPGGYQPQHF
NA	TRBJ1-2	NA	TRBV19	TGTGCCAGTAGCCGCTTGGGGGGAGGAGATGGCTACACCTTC	CASSRLGGGDGYTF
NA	TRBJ1-5	TRBD1	TRBV28	TGTGCCAGCAGTGGAGACAGGGTACCGGGTTTTGATCAGCCCCAGCATTTT	CASSGDRVPGFDQPQHF
NA	TRBJ1-5	TRBD1	TRBV15	TGTGCCACCGGCGGGACAGGGCATCAGCCCCAGCATTTT	CATGGTGHQPQHF
NA	TRBJ2-4	TRBD1	TRBV19	TGTGCCAGTAGTAAGGAGACAGGGGGCGCAAGGGCCAAAAACATTCAGTACTTC	CASSKETGGARAKNIQYF
NA	TRBJ1-5	NA	TRBV27	TGTGCCAGCAGCTTTTATAGCAATCAGCCCCAGCATTTT	CASSFYSNQPQHF
once	TRBJ2-3	TRBD1	TRBV11-2	TGTGCCAGCAGTCCCGGACAGGGCCCGAGCGGACCTAGCACAGATACGCAGTATTTT	CASSPGQGPSGPSTDTQYF
NA	TRBJ1-4	NA	TRBV5-1	TGCGCCAGCAGCTTGGTATCAGGGGCAACTAATGAAAAACTGTTTTTT	CASSLVSGATNEKLFF
once	TRBJ2-3	TRBD1	TRBV2	TGTGCCAGCAGTGAGGACAGGCCCACAGATACGCAGTATTTT	CASSEDRPTDTQYF
NA	TRBJ2-1	NA	TRBV6-2/TRBV6-3	TGTGCCAGCAGTTACGCAACTGATAGAAGCTCCTACAATGAGCAGTTCTTC	CASSYATDRSSYNEQFF
NA	TRBJ2-5	NA	TRBV20-1	TGCAGTGCTAGGGCAGAGACCCAGTACTTC	CSARAETQYF
NA	TRBJ1-1	NA	TRBV6-2/TRBV6-3	TGTGCCAGCAGTTACCGGGACACTGAAGCTTTCTTT	CASSYRDTEAFF
NA	TRBJ2-5	NA	TRBV7-8	TGTGCCAGCAGCTCCGGTGAGACCCAGTACTTC	CASSSGETQYF
NA	TRBJ2-2	TRBD2	TRBV28	TGTGCCAGCAGCTCCCTAGCGGGGGGGCCCGGGGAGCTGTTTTTT	CASSSLAGGPGELFF